This T cell receptor (beta chain) was found in a study of beta chain features in type 1 diabetes. At the level of the study: There were some 110 million sorted cells examined across all samples. The study's findings and limits: When VDJ junctions were examined, type 1 diabetes patients showed fewer insertions and more deletions. Compared with healthy donors, patients appeared to share more similar naive, central memory and regulatory TCRB repertoires.

Germline lookup yields CDR1 KGHSH and CDR2 LQKENI. This CDR3 is built from 13 residues. Losses at the gene ends were 3 bases for V and 7 bases for J; bases not matched to a gene: 4. As regards this clone: The antigen is unknown.

Isolated RNA was reverse transcribed in full, so expressed TCRB transcripts were sequenced. Measured with immunoSEQ multiplex PCR; TCRdb has only the in-frame clones, and not every one. The table has under 400,000 clones, 12% to 15% seen once. It was via CD45RO/CCR7/CD25/CD127/CD95/CD27 that CD4+ naive, central memory, regulatory and stem cell-like memory cells were sorted. The sample comprised central memory CD4+ T cells from blood. The source is a man aged 25 to 40 in good health. The rearrangement uses TRBV18 and TRBJ2-5; 8 positions match TRBD1. Here the CDR3 reads CASSPNGQGTQYF. In nucleotides, the CDR3 is TGTGCCAGCTCACCTAATGGACAGGGGACCCAGTACTTC.